One and the same sample provided the 14 T cell receptor beta chains below, sequenced in a study of T-cell reconstitution after alpha-beta-depleted transplantation in children. Preparing the TCRbeta library involved the use of unique molecular identifiers. A single record per CDR3 protein comes from TCRdb applying MiXCR to the PCR reads. The profile covers roughly 220,000 distinct CDR3 sequences, with 9.7% appearing a single time and 5% to 5.5% taken by the ten largest. Sequenced material: PBMCs from the stem cell graft donor, taken from the stem cell graft. Receptors were obtained from a human donor who donated a stem cell graft to a child with SCID.

This clonotype was seen ten or more times. The chain recombines TRBV20-1 with TRBJ1-5; D is ambiguous. Trimming removed 6 bases at V and 0 bases at J, with 9 bases between. The germline V gene has CDR1 DFQATT and CDR2 SNEGSKA (reference sequence). This CDR3 has 13 residues. Here the CDR3 DNA reads TGCAGTGCCAATAAAAATAGCAATCAGCCCCAGCATTTT. It translates to CSANKNSNQPQHF.

The sample holds many counts of this clonotype. The chain couples TRBV2 to TRBJ1-1; no firm D call. Trimming shortened V by 8 bases and J by 11 bases, and 21 bases separated the two germline ends. Looked up from germline, CDR1 is SNHLY and CDR2 is FYNNEI. CDR3 length equals 13 residues. CDR3 coding DNA: TGTGCCAGCGGCAAGACACATAAATTGGGGGCTTTCTTT. Residues: CASGKTHKLGAFF.

This clonotype was picked up many times. The chain uses TRBV5-1 and TRBJ1-1, with D possibly matching TRBD1 (6 bases). The CDR3 consists of 16 residues. V lost 1 base to trimming and J lost 2 bases, with 15 bases between them. CDR1 and CDR2 from the germline V gene are SGHRS and YFSETQ. The DNA of the CDR3 is TGCGCCAGCAGCTTGTTCTCCGGACAGCTTAACACTGAAGCTTTCTTT. Its protein is CASSLFSGQLNTEAFF.

This clonotype was observed at least ten times. The chain joins TRBV9 to TRBJ2-1, with 12 bases identical to TRBD2. The ends lost 0 bases at V and 15 bases at J; junction bases unmatched: 10. Germline-derived CDR1 and CDR2 are SGDLS and YYNGEE. The CDR3 runs 15 residues. The CDR3 here is CASSVGSSGGARLFF. CDR3 nucleotides: TGTGCCAGCAGCGTAGGGTCTAGCGGGGGGGCACGTCTGTTCTTC.

Many counts were recorded for this clonotype. Sequence at one end of the junction differs from germline and may be a read error. The V call is TRBV20-1, the J call TRBJ1-2; maybe TRBD1 (5 bases). The CDR3 is 14 amino acids. CDR1 is DFQATT and CDR2 is SNEGSKA in the germline V gene (reference sequence). The CDR3 DNA reads TGCAGTGCCCCTGGGACCGGTCGGGGCTATGGCTACACTTTC. Translating it yields CSAPGTGRGYGYTF.

This clonotype was detected a few times. The V and J genes are TRBV4-2 and TRBJ2-7; 10 bases line up with TRBD2. Trimming at V came to 2 bases and at J to 5 bases, leaving 12 bases not matched to a gene. CDR3 length: 17 residues. Per the germline V gene, CDR1 is LGHNA and CDR2 is YNFKEQ. The CDR3 is CASSQIGWGLALHEQYF. The CDR3 bases are TGTGCCAGCAGCCAAATAGGGTGGGGACTAGCGCTCCACGAGCAGTACTTC.

This clonotype was seen at least ten times. The rearrangement links TRBV15 to TRBJ1-2; D is ambiguous. The germline CDR1 and CDR2 sequences are LNHNV and YYDKDF (reference sequence). The CDR3 spans 14 residues. The V end lost 0 bases, the J end lost 4 bases, and 9 bases lay between the germline ends. CDR3: CATSRDGLGYGYTF. DNA of the CDR3: TGTGCCACCAGCAGAGACGGCCTAGGCTATGGCTACACCTTC.

This clonotype was recorded many times. The V gene is TRBV6-2 or TRBV6-3, the J gene TRBJ2-2; 7 bases are shared with TRBD1. The CDR3 runs 14 residues. Germline V gene data show CDR1 as MNHEY and CDR2 as SVGEGT. Trimming at V came to 0 bases and at J to 6 bases, leaving 1 base not matched to a gene. For the CDR3, the DNA is TGTGCCAGCAGTTACTCGACAGGGTCCGGGGAGCTGTTTTTT. As protein: CASSYSTGSGELFF.

This clonotype was seen more than once but under ten times. J is TRBJ1-2 and V is TRBV6-1, with 7 bases aligning to TRBD1. Germline CDR1 MNHNS, CDR2 SASEGT. CDR3 length: 14 amino acids. V shed 6 bases and J 0 bases; nucleotides not matched to a gene: 4. Written as DNA, the CDR3 is TGTGCCAGCAGACGGGACAGCTCTAACTATGGCTACACCTTC. Its protein is CASRRDSSNYGYTF.

This clonotype was seen at least ten times. The rearrangement links TRBV25-1 to TRBJ1-1; D gene unclear. The CDR3 has 15 residues. The germline gives CDR1 MGHDK, CDR2 SYGVNS. V dropped 0 bases and J dropped 5 bases, with 13 bases sitting between them. The CDR3: CASSEYSYSVTEAFF. The CDR3 region has the DNA TGTGCCAGCAGTGAATACTCCTACAGCGTAACTGAAGCTTTCTTT.

In this sample, this clonotype turned up a few times. The V call is TRBV6-1, the J call TRBJ1-6, with 7 nucleotides matching TRBD1. V was pared by 3 bases and J by 0 bases, with 11 bases of the junction left unmatched. Germline V CDR1 and CDR2: MNHNS, SASEGT. The CDR3 is 19 amino acids. The CDR3 DNA follows: TGTGCCAGCAGTGATGGTGGAAGACAGGGCGGCTCCTATAATTCACCCCTCCACTTT. The encoded protein is CASSDGGRQGGSYNSPLHF.

This clonotype was seen at least ten times. The CDR3 spells CASSLGGGGGMNTEAFF. In DNA form, the CDR3 reads TGTGCCAGCAGTTTAGGAGGGGGCGGGGGCATGAACACTGAAGCTTTCTTT. The gene calls are TRBV28 and TRBJ1-1, with TRBD1 matching over 7 bases. The length of the CDR3 is 17 residues. V shed 2 bases and J 0 bases; nucleotides not matched to a gene: 9. Germline V CDR1 and CDR2: MDHEN, SYDVKM.

This clonotype was seen ten or more times. This chain joins TRBV12-3 or TRBV12-4 and TRBJ2-3; D may be TRBD1 (5 bases). The CDR3 runs 14 residues. Trimming left V 2 bases short and J 4 bases short, with 10 bases between. CDR3 in DNA: TGTGCCAGCAGTTTAAAGCAGGGCTCAGATACGCAGTATTTT. Residues: CASSLKQGSDTQYF.

Ten or more counts support this clonotype. This chain uses TRBV7-2 with TRBJ2-5; 10 bases are a match to TRBD2. Germline lookup yields CDR1 SGHTA and CDR2 FQGNSA. The junction had 9 bases not matched to a gene; V was cut back by 3 bases and J by 5 bases. The CDR3 length is 16 residues. The CDR3: CASSLESSGGRETQYF. The CDR3 DNA follows: TGTGCCAGCAGCTTGGAATCTAGCGGGGGTAGGGAGACCCAGTACTTC.